This T cell receptor (beta chain) derives from a study of T cell clonality in common variable immunodeficiency. The CDR3 spans 14 residues. In germline, CDR1 is SEHNR, CDR2 FQNEAQ (reference sequence). Both groups were predominantly of Caucasian heritage. Study-wide results and limits: T cell subpopulation sequencing would be needed to explain CVID clonality. Repertoire-complication correlations in CVID were limited by patient heterogeneity.

This clone was observed a handful of times. What it recognizes is unknown. Coverage ceases 3 residues before the CDR3 finishes, and the germline J gene fills in the end. Control and CVID samples contributed equal amounts of genomic DNA. Sequencing used immunoSEQ multiplex PCR; TCRdb keeps in-frame clones, though not all of them. The sample has roughly 34,000 clones, none seen only once. The sequence derives from a person aged 18-70 years in good health. The genes are TRBV7-9 and TRBJ1-1, with a possible D match to TRBD1 (6 bases). Sequencing was carried out using peripheral blood mononuclear cells. Here the CDR3 reads CASSLQGAVEKAFF. The CDR3 DNA, read in part, is TGTGCCAGCAGCCTACAGGGAGCTGTGGAAAAA.